This T cell receptor (beta chain) was documented in a study of cytomegalovirus exposure and HLA in healthy donors. General observations from the study: Reports state that TCR beta sequences accurately predicted most subjects' HLA-A and HLA-B alleles. In vitro confirmation showed a few CMV-associated chains to be CMV antigen specific. The authors enumerated 150 to 200 TCR beta chains as linked to cytomegalovirus. A later analysis reported that several of the most significant clusters appeared to be linked to common viral pathogens, among them Epstein-Barr virus.

Germline values: CDR1 MRHNA, CDR2 SNTAGT. Trimming left V 2 bases short and J 2 bases short, with 8 bases between. The CDR3 has 14 amino acids. With 60 Vbeta and 13 Jbeta primers, the PCR was carried out. Here immunoSEQ multiplex PCR was the method, and the copy in TCRdb shows in-frame clones only, minus some. This repertoire shows fewer than 90,000 clones, about 77% found once; its top ten account for roughly 2.6%. On this clone itself: The antigen is not known.

The sequenced sample consisted of PBMCs. The source is a male donor in good health and CMV-seropositive. V gene TRBV6-4 combines with J gene TRBJ2-3; D may be TRBD1 (5 bases). The CDR3 DNA is TGTGCCAGCAGTGACGGCAGGGACACAGATACGCAGTATTTT. Translation gives CASSDGRDTDTQYF.